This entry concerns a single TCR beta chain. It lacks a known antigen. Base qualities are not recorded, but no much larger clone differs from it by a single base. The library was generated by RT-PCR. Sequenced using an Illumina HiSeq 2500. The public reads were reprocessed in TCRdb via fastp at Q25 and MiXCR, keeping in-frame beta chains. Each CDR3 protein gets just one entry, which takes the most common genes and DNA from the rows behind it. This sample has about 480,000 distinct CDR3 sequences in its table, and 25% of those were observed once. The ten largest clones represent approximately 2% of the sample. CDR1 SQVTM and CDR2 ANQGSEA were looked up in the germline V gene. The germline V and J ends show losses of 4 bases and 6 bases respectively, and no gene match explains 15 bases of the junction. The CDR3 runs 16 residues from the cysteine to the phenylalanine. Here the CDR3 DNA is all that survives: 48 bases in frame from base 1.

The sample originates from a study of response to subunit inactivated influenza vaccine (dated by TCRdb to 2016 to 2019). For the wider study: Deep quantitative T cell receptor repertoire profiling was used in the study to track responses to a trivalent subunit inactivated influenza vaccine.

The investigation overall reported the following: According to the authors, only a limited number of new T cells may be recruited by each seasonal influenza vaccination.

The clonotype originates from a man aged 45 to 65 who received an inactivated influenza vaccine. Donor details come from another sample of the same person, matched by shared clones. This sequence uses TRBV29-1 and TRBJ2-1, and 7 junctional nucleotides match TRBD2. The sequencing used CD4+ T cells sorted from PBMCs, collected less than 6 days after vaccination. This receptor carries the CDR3 CSVVTPKGGSFNEQFF. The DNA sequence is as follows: TGCAGCGTTGTCACCCCCAAAGGCGGGAGTTTCAATGAGCAGTTCTTC.